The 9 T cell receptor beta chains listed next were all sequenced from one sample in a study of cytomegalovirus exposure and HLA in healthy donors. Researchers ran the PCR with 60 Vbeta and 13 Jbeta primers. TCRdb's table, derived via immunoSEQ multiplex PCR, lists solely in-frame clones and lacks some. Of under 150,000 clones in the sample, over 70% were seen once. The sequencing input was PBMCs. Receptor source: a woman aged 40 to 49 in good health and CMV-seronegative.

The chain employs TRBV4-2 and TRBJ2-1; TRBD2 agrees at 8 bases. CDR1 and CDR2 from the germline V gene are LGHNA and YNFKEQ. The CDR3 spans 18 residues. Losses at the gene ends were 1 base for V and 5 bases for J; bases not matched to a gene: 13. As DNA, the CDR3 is TGTGCCAGCAGCCAAGGACCAGCGGGAGAATTAACGGACAATGAGCAGTTCTTC. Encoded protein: CASSQGPAGELTDNEQFF.

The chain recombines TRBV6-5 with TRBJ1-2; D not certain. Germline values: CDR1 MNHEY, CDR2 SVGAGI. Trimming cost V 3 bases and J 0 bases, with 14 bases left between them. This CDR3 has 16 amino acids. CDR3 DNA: TGTGCCAGCAGTTATACCGGGTCCAACTCTAACTATGGCTACACCTTC. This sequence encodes CASSYTGSNSNYGYTF.

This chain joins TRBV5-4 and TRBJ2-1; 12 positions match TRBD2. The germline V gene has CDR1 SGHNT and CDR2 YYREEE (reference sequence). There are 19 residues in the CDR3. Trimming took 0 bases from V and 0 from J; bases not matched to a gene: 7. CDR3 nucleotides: TGTGCCAGCAGCTTGGTCCTAGCGGGGGGGCACAGCTCCTACAATGAGCAGTTCTTC. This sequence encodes CASSLVLAGGHSSYNEQFF. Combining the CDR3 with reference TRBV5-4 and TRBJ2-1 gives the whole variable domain ETGVTQSPTHLIKTRGQQVTLRCSSQSGHNTVSWYQQALGQGPQFIFQYYREEENGRGNFPPRFSGLQFPNYSSELNVNALELDDSALYLCASSLVLAGGHSSYNEQFFGPGTRLTVL.

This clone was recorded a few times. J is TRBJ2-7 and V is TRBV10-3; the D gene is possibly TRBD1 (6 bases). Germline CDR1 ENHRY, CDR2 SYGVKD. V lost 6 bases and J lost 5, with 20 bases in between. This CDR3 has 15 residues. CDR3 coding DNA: TGTGCCATCAGCGCCGGACAGCTTCCTCGGGACGAGCAGTACTTC. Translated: CAISAGQLPRDEQYF.

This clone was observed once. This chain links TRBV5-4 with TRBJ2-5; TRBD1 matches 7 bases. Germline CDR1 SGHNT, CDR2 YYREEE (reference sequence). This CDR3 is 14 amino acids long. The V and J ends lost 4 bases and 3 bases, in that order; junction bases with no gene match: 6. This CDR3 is CASSQSGTEETQYF. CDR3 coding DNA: TGTGCCAGCAGCCAATCCGGGACAGAAGAGACCCAGTACTTC. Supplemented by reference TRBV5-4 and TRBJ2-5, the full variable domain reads ETGVTQSPTHLIKTRGQQVTLRCSSQSGHNTVSWYQQALGQGPQFIFQYYREEENGRGNFPPRFSGLQFPNYSSELNVNALELDDSALYLCASSQSGTEETQYFGPGTRLLVL.

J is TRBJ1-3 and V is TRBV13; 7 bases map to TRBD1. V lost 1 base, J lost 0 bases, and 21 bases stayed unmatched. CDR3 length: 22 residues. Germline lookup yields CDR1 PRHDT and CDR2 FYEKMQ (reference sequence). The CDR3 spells CASSLAGGGYGQVEDSGNTIYF. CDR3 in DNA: TGTGCCAGCAGCTTAGCCGGGGGGGGATATGGACAGGTAGAAGACTCTGGAAACACCATATATTTT.

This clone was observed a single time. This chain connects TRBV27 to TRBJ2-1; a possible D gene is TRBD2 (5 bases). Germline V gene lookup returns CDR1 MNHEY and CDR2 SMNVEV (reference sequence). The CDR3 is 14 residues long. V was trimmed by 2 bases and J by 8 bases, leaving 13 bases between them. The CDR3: CASSLVGSGYEQFF. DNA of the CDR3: TGTGCCAGCAGTTTAGTAGGGAGCGGCTATGAGCAGTTCTTC.

DNA for the CDR3: TGCGCCAGCAGCCCAGTCCCCATGGACCAAGAGACCCAGTACTTC. Translating gives CASSPVPMDQETQYF. The chain uses TRBV5-1 and TRBJ2-5; no clear D gene. The CDR3 contains 15 residues. Germline V CDR1 and CDR2: SGHRS, YFSETQ. V lost 4 bases to trimming and J lost 0 bases, with 13 bases between them.

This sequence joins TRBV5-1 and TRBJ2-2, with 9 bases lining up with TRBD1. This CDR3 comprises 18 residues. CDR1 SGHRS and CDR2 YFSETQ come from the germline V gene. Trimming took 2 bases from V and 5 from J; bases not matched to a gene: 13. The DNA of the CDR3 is TGCGCCAGCAGCTTCGGGACAGGGATCGTGAGGAGGACCGGGGAGCTGTTTTTT. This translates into CASSFGTGIVRRTGELFF.